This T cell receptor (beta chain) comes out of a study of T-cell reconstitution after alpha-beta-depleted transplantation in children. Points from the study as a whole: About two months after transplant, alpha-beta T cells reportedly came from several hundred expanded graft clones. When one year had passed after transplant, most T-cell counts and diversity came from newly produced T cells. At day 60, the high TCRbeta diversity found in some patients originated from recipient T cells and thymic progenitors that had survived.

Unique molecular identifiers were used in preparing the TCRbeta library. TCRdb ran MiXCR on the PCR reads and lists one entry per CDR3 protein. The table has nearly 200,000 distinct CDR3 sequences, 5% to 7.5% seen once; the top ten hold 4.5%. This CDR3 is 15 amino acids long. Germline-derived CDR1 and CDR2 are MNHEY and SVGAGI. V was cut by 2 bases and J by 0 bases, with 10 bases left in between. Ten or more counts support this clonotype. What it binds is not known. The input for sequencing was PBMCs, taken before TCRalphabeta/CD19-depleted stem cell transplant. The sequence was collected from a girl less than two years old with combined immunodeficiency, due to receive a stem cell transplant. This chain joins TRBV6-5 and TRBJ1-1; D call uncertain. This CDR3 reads CASSYTDTMNTEAFF. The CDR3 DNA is TGTGCCAGCAGTTACACCGACACAATGAACACTGAAGCTTTCTTT.